This paragraph reports one T cell receptor beta chain. The CDR3 consists of 14 residues. The germline V and J ends were trimmed by 5 bases and 8 bases, with 18 bases remaining between them. Germline lookup yields CDR1 SGHTA and CDR2 FQGNSA. At deep level, the assay was performed. Sequencing used immunoSEQ multiplex PCR; TCRdb keeps in-frame clones, though not all of them. Seen here are over 850,000 clones, more than 75% observed once, and the top ten hold 0.52%. The sample comes from a study of shared clonotypes between healthy human individuals. The sequenced sample was memory CD4+ T cells from PBMCs. As to subset: CD45RA-negative fraction. The origin of this receptor is a man aged 18 to 35 in good health. Some clones in this sample may be carry-over from other donors' samples. V usage is TRBV7-2 and J usage is TRBJ1-2; tentative D call: TRBD1 (5 bases). CDR3 coding DNA: TGTGCCAGCAGCCGGGACCGATCCTTAGGGGGCTACACCTTC. This translates into CASSRDRSLGGYTF.